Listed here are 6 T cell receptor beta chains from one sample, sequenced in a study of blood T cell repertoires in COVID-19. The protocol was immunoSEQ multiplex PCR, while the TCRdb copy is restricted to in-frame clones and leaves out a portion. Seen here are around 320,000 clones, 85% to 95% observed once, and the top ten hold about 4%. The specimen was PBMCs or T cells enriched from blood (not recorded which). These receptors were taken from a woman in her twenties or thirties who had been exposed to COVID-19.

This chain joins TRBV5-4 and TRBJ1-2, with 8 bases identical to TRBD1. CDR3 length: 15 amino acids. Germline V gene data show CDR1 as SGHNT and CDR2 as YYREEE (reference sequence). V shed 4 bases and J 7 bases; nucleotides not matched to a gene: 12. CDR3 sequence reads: CASSLPGQAMAGYTF. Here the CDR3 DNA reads TGTGCCAGCAGCCTACCGGGACAGGCAATGGCTGGCTACACCTTC.

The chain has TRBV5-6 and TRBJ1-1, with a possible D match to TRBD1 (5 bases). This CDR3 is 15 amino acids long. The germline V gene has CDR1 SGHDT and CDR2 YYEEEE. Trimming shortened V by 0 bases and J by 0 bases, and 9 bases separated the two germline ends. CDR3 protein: CASSLGQGLNTEAFF. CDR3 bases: TGTGCCAGCAGCTTGGGGCAGGGTTTGAACACTGAAGCTTTCTTT.

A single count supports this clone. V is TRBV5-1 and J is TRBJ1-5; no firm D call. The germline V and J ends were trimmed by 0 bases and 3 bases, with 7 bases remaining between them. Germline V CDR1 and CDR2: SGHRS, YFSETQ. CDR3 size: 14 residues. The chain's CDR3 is CASSLGGYNQPQHF. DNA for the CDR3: TGCGCCAGCAGCTTGGGAGGGTACAATCAGCCCCAGCATTTT.

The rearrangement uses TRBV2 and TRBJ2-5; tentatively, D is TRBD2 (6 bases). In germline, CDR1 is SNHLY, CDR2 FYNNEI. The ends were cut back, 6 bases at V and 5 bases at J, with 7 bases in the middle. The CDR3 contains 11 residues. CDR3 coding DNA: TGTGCCAGCAGGGAGGGGGAGACCCAGTACTTC. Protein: CASREGETQYF.

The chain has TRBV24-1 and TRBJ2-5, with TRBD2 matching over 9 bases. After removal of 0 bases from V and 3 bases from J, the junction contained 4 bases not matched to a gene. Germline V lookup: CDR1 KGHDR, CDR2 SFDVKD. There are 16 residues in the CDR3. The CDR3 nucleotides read TGTGCCACCAGTGATTTGGCCAGCGGGGGGAAAGAGACCCAGTACTTC. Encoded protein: CATSDLASGGKETQYF.

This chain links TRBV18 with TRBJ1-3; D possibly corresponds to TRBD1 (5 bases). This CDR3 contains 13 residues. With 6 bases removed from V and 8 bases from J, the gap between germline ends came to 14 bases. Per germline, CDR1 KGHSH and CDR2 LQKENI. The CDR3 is CASSDSVPHTIYF. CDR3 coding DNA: TGTGCCAGCTCCGACAGTGTCCCTCACACCATATATTTT. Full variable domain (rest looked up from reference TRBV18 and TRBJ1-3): NAGVMQNPRHLVRRRGQEARLRCSPMKGHSHVYWYRQLPEEGLKFMVYLQKENIIDESGMPKERFSAEFPKEGPSILRIQQVVRGDSAAYFCASSDSVPHTIYFGEGSWLTVV.